The 5 T cell receptor beta chains below were found in one sample sequenced in a study of T cell repertoires in cytomegalovirus infection. TCRdb redid the calling of the reads with MiXCR, one entry per CDR3 protein. In the table there are some 100,000 distinct CDR3 sequences, about a quarter of which are singletons. The source material was CD8+ T cells from PBMCs. The origin of the receptors is a human donor in good health (CMV status not recorded). Some clones in this sample may be carry-over from other donors' samples.

This rearrangement joins TRBV29-1 to TRBJ2-7; 7 positions match TRBD2. The CDR3 runs to 16 residues. V lost 0 bases, J lost 0 bases, and 8 bases stayed unmatched. Germline loops: CDR1 SQVTM, CDR2 ANQGSEA. In nucleotides, the CDR3 is TGCAGCGTTGAAGATCCAAGTCGCGGGAGCTCCTACGAGCAGTACTTC. This gives the protein CSVEDPSRGSSYEQYF.

The chain has TRBV28 and TRBJ1-2, with D tentatively TRBD1 (5 bases). Per the germline V gene, CDR1 is MDHEN and CDR2 is SYDVKM. CDR3 length equals 14 residues. Trimming left V 2 bases short and J 6 bases short, with 13 bases between. The CDR3 is CASSLQGGWNGYTF. CDR3 DNA sequence: TGTGCCAGCAGTTTACAGGGAGGTTGGAATGGCTACACCTTC.

The CDR3 DNA reads as TGTGCCAGCAGCTTCGGCGGGGGGTTCACAGATACGCAGTATTTT. As protein: CASSFGGGFTDTQYF. The chain employs TRBV5-4 and TRBJ2-3, with 8 positions matching TRBD2. This CDR3 has 15 amino acids. Germline CDR1 and CDR2: SGHNT and YYREEE (reference sequence). The V and J ends lost 2 bases and 2 bases, in that order; junction bases with no gene match: 4.

This clonotype has at least ten counts. This chain joins TRBV7-2 and TRBJ1-5, with a tentative D call TRBD1 (6 bases). Germline V gene sequence: CDR1 SGHTA, CDR2 FQGNSA. V gave up 7 bases and J gave up 4 bases, with 17 bases separating them. This CDR3 region has 15 residues. The CDR3 DNA reads TGTGCCAGCAAACGAGACCAGGGGACAAATCAGCCCCAGCATTTT. This sequence encodes CASKRDQGTNQPQHF. The entire variable domain, with the rest obtained from reference TRBV7-2 and TRBJ1-5, is as follows: GAGVSQSPSNKVTEKGKDVELRCDPISGHTALYWYRQSLGQGLEFLIYFQGNSAPDKSGLPSDRFSAERTGGSVSTLTIQRTQQEDSAVYLCASKRDQGTNQPQHFGDGTRLSIL.

The chain links TRBV29-1 to TRBJ1-1; tentatively, D is TRBD1 (5 bases). The CDR3 sequence is 12 residues long. CDR1 is SQVTM and CDR2 is ANQGSEA in the germline V gene. The ends were cut back, 6 bases at V and 0 bases at J, with 8 bases in the middle. The CDR3 loop reads CSVGRVNTEAFF. CDR3 DNA sequence: TGCAGCGTCGGCAGGGTGAACACTGAAGCTTTCTTT.